The present TCR beta chain was sequenced within a study of T cells in Graves' hyperthyroidism and ophthalmopathy. This CDR3 is built from 15 residues. Trimming stripped 4 bases from V and 6 bases from J, with 16 bases between. Germline CDR1 and CDR2: MNHNS and SASEGT. Comment on this clonotype: A much bigger clone sits one base away, suggesting this may be a read error.

Regions amplified from RNA transcripts were the TCR beta CDR3 regions. First-round RT-PCR targeting the TCR CDR3 was performed with the HTBI primer set. TCRdb analysed the multiplex PCR reads with MiXCR anew, one entry per CDR3 protein. The sample records more than 100,000 distinct CDR3 sequences, roughly 50% being singletons. The patients, who ranged from 18 to 65 in age, presented with newly diagnosed hyperthyroidism lasting under 2 months. Uncontrolled infection, other autoimmune disease, pregnancy or lactation disqualified patients from enrolment. The TCR sequence derives from a middle-aged man with Graves' hyperthyroidism. The chain carries TRBV6-1 and TRBJ1-5; unclear D gene. Sequencing was done on a sample of blood. The CDR3 DNA reads TGTGCCAGCAGTGGATCGGCCTCCTGGAGTCAGCCCCAGCATTTT. The encoded protein is CASSGSASWSQPQHF.